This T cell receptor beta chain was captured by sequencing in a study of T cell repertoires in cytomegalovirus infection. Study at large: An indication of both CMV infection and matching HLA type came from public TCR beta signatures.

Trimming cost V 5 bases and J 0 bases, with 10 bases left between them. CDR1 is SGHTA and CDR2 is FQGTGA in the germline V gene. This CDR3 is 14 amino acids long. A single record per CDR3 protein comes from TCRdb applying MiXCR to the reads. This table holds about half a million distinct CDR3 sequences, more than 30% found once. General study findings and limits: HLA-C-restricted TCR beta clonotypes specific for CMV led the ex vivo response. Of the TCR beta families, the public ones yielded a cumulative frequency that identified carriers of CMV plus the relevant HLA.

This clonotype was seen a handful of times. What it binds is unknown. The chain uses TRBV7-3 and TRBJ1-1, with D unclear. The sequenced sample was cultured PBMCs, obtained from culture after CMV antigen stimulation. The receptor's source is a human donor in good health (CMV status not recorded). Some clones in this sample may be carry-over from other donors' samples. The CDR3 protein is CASSMGGLNTEAFF. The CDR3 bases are TGTGCCAGCAGCATGGGAGGGTTGAACACTGAAGCTTTCTTT.